The 2 T cell receptor beta chains in this list originate from one sample, sequenced in a study of shared clonotypes between healthy human individuals. TCRdb keeps only in-frame clones here, not all; method: immunoSEQ multiplex PCR. The sample gives over 2,000,000 clones, around 95% of which show up once; 1.5% to 2% is in the top ten. Naive CD8 cells, CD45RO-negative and positively selected for CCR7, excluded terminally differentiated effector memory CD45RA+ cells. Material for sequencing was naive CD8+ T cells from PBMCs. The receptor source for this set is a man aged 18 to 30 in good health. Some clones in this sample may be carry-over from other donors' samples.

The rearrangement joins TRBV27 to TRBJ2-6; D call uncertain. The CDR3 covers 17 residues. Looked up from germline, CDR1 is MNHEY and CDR2 is SMNVEV (reference sequence). The V end was cut by 4 bases, the J end by 0 bases, with 13 bases between. The CDR3: CASSSLKVSSGANVLTF. The CDR3 nucleotides are TGTGCCAGCAGTTCCCTAAAAGTGAGCTCTGGGGCCAACGTCCTGACTTTC.

V usage is TRBV19 and J usage is TRBJ1-5; 7 nucleotides align to TRBD1. This CDR3 has 13 amino acids. V shed 4 bases, J shed 7 bases, and the junction held 4 bases outside the gene matches. The germline V gene encodes CDR1 LNHDA and CDR2 SQIVND (reference sequence). CDR3 bases: TGTGCCAGTAGTACCATACAGGGGCAGCCCCAGCATTTT. Translated, it gives CASSTIQGQPQHF. Combining the CDR3 with reference TRBV19 and TRBJ1-5 gives the whole variable domain DGGITQSPKYLFRKEGQNVTLSCEQNLNHDAMYWYRQDPGQGLRLIYYSQIVNDFQKGDIAEGYSVSREKKESFPLTVTSAQKNPTAFYLCASSTIQGQPQHFGDGTRLSIL.